Sequencing of this T cell receptor (beta chain) was carried out in a study of blood T cell repertoires in COVID-19. About the research overall: Sample material is recorded as cDNA or gDNA derived from T cells, B-cell-depleted T cells, or PBMCs.

This clone was picked up one time. V was cut by 0 bases and J by 5 bases, with 15 bases left in between. This CDR3 is 15 amino acids long. The germline V gene has CDR1 SGDLS and CDR2 YYNGEE. Self-reported history from a screening survey and questionnaire set each donor's cohort. As processed by the authors: Reference gene primer amplification gave nucleated cell count estimates. The protocol was immunoSEQ multiplex PCR, while the TCRdb copy is restricted to in-frame clones and leaves out a portion. The DNA gave D and trimming, while V, J and clone size come from that table. This repertoire shows about 330,000 clones, 88% found once; its top ten account for about 5%.

Material for sequencing was PBMCs or T cells enriched from blood (not recorded which). V gene TRBV9 combines with J gene TRBJ2-7; D is undetermined. This sequence was found in a man younger than 40 who had recovered from COVID-19. This chain's CDR3 is CASSVAPGDWNEQYF. The CDR3, as DNA: TGTGCCAGCAGCGTAGCTCCCGGAGACTGGAACGAGCAGTACTTC. Complete variable domain (other parts from reference TRBV9 and TRBJ2-7): DSGVTQTPKHLITATGQRVTLRCSPRSGDLSVYWYQQSLDQGLQFLIQYYNGEERAKGNILERFSAQQFPDLHSELNLSSLELGDSALYFCASSVAPGDWNEQYFGPGTRLTVT.